This is a list of T cell receptor beta chains from one sample in a study of regulatory T cells in long-lasting Graves disease. TCRdb independently ran MiXCR on the multiplex PCR reads; one entry per CDR3 protein. The sample yields some 450,000 distinct CDR3 sequences, around 22% seen once. Sequenced material: peripheral blood mononuclear cells (PBMCs), taken when the disease was refractory, from a patient treated with antithyroid drugs. Source of these receptors: a female donor with Graves disease. CDR3s include the opening cysteine and the closing phenylalanine or tryptophan. D genes are given only for firm matches. Only some rows state a clone size, as once, few, many or a class for expanded clones.

CDR3: CASSHFPDGGANEQFF
DNA: TGTGCCAGCAGTCACTTCCCTGACGGGGGGGCGAATGAGCAGTTCTTC
V: TRBV27
size: few
J: TRBJ2-1
D: TRBD2
length: 16

CDR3: CAIISNTGELFF
DNA: TGTGCCATCATTTCAAACACCGGGGAGCTGTTTTTT
V: TRBV10-3
size: .
J: TRBJ2-2
D: .
length: 12

CDR3: CASSKGGDTEAFF
DNA: TGCGCCAGCAGCAAGGGAGGGGACACTGAAGCTTTCTTT
V: TRBV5-1
size: .
J: TRBJ1-1
D: .
length: 13

CDR3: CASTDQEFLNTEAFF
DNA: TGTGCCAGCACCGACCAGGAGTTCCTGAACACTGAAGCTTTCTTT
V: TRBV6-2/TRBV6-3
size: once
J: TRBJ1-1
D: .
length: 15

CDR3: CASSSWDRVANGYTF
DNA: TGTGCCAGCAGCTCCTGGGACAGGGTGGCCAATGGCTACACCTTC
V: TRBV5-6
size: .
J: TRBJ1-2
D: TRBD1
length: 15

CDR3: CASSLGVAGGNVNTEAFF
DNA: TGTGCCAGCAGCTTAGGAGTGGCAGGGGGCAACGTGAACACTGAAGCTTTCTTT
V: TRBV7-6
size: .
J: TRBJ1-1
D: TRBD1
length: 18

CDR3: CASSARGYTGELFF
DNA: TGTGCCAGCAGTGCCAGGGGGTACACCGGGGAGCTGTTTTTT
V: TRBV25-1
size: .
J: TRBJ2-2
D: TRBD1
length: 14

CDR3: CSAREGTGGAPLHF
DNA: TGCAGTGCTCGCGAAGGGACAGGGGGTGCACCCCTCCACTTT
V: TRBV20-1
size: few
J: TRBJ1-6
D: TRBD1
length: 14

CDR3: CASSFTGAMPEQYF
DNA: TGTGCCAGCAGTTTCACAGGGGCGATGCCCGAGCAGTACTTC
V: TRBV27
size: many
J: TRBJ2-7
D: TRBD1
length: 14

CDR3: CAWNSPQETQYF
DNA: TGTGCCTGGAATTCCCCTCAAGAGACCCAGTACTTC
V: TRBV30
size: many
J: TRBJ2-5
D: .
length: 12

CDR3: CASSNRFNTGELFF
DNA: TGTGCCAGTAGCAACCGATTCAACACCGGGGAGCTGTTTTTT
V: TRBV19
size: .
J: TRBJ2-2
D: .
length: 14

CDR3: CASSYKTSNQPQHF
DNA: TGTGCCAGCAGTTACAAAACTAGCAATCAGCCCCAGCATTTT
V: TRBV6-9
size: few
J: TRBJ1-5
D: .
length: 14

CDR3: CASSESLVYEQYF
DNA: TGTGCCAGCAGTGAAAGTCTAGTCTACGAGCAGTACTTC
V: TRBV2
size: few
J: TRBJ2-7
D: .
length: 13

CDR3: CASSPEGHMGTNEKLFF
DNA: TGTGCCAGCTCACCAGAGGGCCACATGGGAACTAATGAAAAACTGTTTTTT
V: TRBV18
size: few
J: TRBJ1-4
D: .
length: 17

CDR3: CASSQRGWNYNEQFF
DNA: TGTGCCAGCAGCCAGCGTGGTTGGAATTACAATGAGCAGTTCTTC
V: TRBV5-5
size: .
J: TRBJ2-1
D: .
length: 15

CDR3: CSSRQGETQYF
DNA: TGCAGCTCAAGACAAGGGGAGACCCAGTACTTC
V: TRBV29-1
size: few
J: TRBJ2-5
D: .
length: 11

CDR3: CASSSPGANYGYTF
DNA: TGTGCCAGCAGTTCGCCAGGGGCCAACTATGGCTACACCTTC
V: TRBV7-2
size: many
J: TRBJ1-2
D: .
length: 14

CDR3: CASSEYIGGAGYGYTF
DNA: TGTGCCAGCAGTGAATATATTGGGGGCGCTGGATATGGCTACACCTTC
V: TRBV12-3/TRBV12-4
size: .
J: TRBJ1-2
D: .
length: 16

CDR3: CATKRPVGEVNQPQHF
DNA: TGTGCCACAAAGCGGCCCGTGGGGGAAGTGAATCAGCCCCAGCATTTT
V: TRBV6-1
size: many
J: TRBJ1-5
D: .
length: 16

CDR3: CASRKSGANVLTF
DNA: TGTGCCAGCAGAAAATCTGGGGCCAACGTCCTGACTTTC
V: TRBV12-3/TRBV12-4
size: few
J: TRBJ2-6
D: .
length: 13

CDR3: CASSLAASGSNEQFF
DNA: TGCGCCAGCAGCTTGGCGGCTAGCGGGAGTAATGAGCAGTTCTTC
V: TRBV5-1
size: .
J: TRBJ2-1
D: TRBD2
length: 15

CDR3: CASSLEGTENSPLHF
DNA: TGTGCCAGCAGCTTAGAGGGGACAGAGAATTCACCCCTCCACTTT
V: TRBV7-2
size: .
J: TRBJ1-6
D: TRBD1
length: 15

CDR3: CASSTMDRLNTEAFF
DNA: TGCGCCAGCAGCACCATGGACAGGCTGAACACTGAAGCTTTCTTT
V: TRBV5-1
size: few
J: TRBJ1-1
D: TRBD1
length: 15

CDR3: CASSSLSAGVMNTEAFF
DNA: TGTGCCAGCAGCTCCCTCTCGGCGGGGGTGATGAACACTGAAGCTTTCTTT
V: TRBV7-6
size: many
J: TRBJ1-1
D: .
length: 17

CDR3: CASASGSINEQYF
DNA: TGTGCCAGCGCAAGCGGGAGTATAAACGAGCAGTACTTC
V: TRBV25-1
size: .
J: TRBJ2-7
D: TRBD2
length: 13

CDR3: CASRRLAGVLEQYF
DNA: TGTGCCAGCAGAAGACTAGCGGGAGTGCTCGAGCAGTACTTC
V: TRBV28
size: .
J: TRBJ2-7
D: TRBD2
length: 14

CDR3: CAGSWTSGPQETQYF
DNA: TGTGCCGGCAGTTGGACTAGCGGGCCGCAAGAGACCCAGTACTTC
V: TRBV6-2/TRBV6-3
size: .
J: TRBJ2-5
D: TRBD2
length: 15

CDR3: CASSQQYTEAFF
DNA: TGTGCCAGCAGCCAACAGTACACTGAAGCTTTCTTT
V: TRBV14
size: few
J: TRBJ1-1
D: .
length: 12

CDR3: CASSAAVGETQYF
DNA: TGCGCCAGCAGCGCGGCCGTGGGGGAGACCCAGTACTTC
V: TRBV5-1
size: .
J: TRBJ2-5
D: .
length: 13

CDR3: CASRGRALITQYF
DNA: TGTGCCAGTCGTGGGAGGGCCCTGATAACCCAGTACTTC
V: TRBV2
size: many
J: TRBJ2-5
D: TRBD2
length: 13

CDR3: CSVNNQAGTEAFF
DNA: TGCAGCGTAAACAATCAGGCGGGGACTGAAGCTTTCTTT
V: TRBV29-1
size: once
J: TRBJ1-1
D: .
length: 13

CDR3: CAYREGLALFTDTQYF
DNA: TGTGCTTACCGCGAAGGACTAGCTCTCTTCACAGATACGCAGTATTTT
V: TRBV30
size: .
J: TRBJ2-3
D: TRBD2
length: 16

CDR3: CATSDPRNTEAFF
DNA: TGTGCCACCAGTGACCCCCGGAACACTGAAGCTTTCTTT
V: TRBV24-1
size: .
J: TRBJ1-1
D: .
length: 13

CDR3: CASSQLGRKSAEQYF
DNA: TGTGCCAGCAGCCAATTAGGGAGAAAATCTGCCGAGCAGTACTTC
V: TRBV3-1
size: .
J: TRBJ2-7
D: .
length: 15

CDR3: CASSEDSVGNEQFF
DNA: TGTGCCAGCAGTGAAGATTCGGTTGGCAATGAGCAGTTCTTC
V: TRBV2
size: .
J: TRBJ2-1
D: .
length: 14

CDR3: CASSPQGRNQPQHF
DNA: TGTGCCAGCAGTCCTCAGGGTAGGAATCAGCCCCAGCATTTT
V: TRBV28
size: many
J: TRBJ1-5
D: .
length: 14

CDR3: CASSYSSRPTNEKLFF
DNA: TGTGCCAGCAGTTACTCTTCGCGGCCAACTAATGAAAAACTGTTTTTT
V: TRBV6-5
size: .
J: TRBJ1-4
D: .
length: 16

CDR3: CASSLSSETGSSGANVLTF
DNA: TGCGCCAGCAGCTTGTCGTCGGAGACAGGTAGCTCTGGGGCCAACGTCCTGACTTTC
V: TRBV5-1
size: .
J: TRBJ2-6
D: .
length: 19

CDR3: CTTSARGNTEAFF
DNA: TGTACCACCAGCGCACGGGGGAACACTGAAGCTTTCTTT
V: TRBV15
size: few
J: TRBJ1-1
D: .
length: 13

CDR3: CASSSRDRGNQPQHF
DNA: TGTGCCAGCAGCTCCCGGGACAGGGGGAATCAGCCCCAGCATTTT
V: TRBV7-2
size: few
J: TRBJ1-5
D: TRBD1
length: 15